This T cell receptor beta chain emerged from a study of identical twins. TCRdb redid the calling of the 5' RACE reads with MiXCR, one entry per CDR3 protein. The data contain roughly 500,000 distinct CDR3 sequences, roughly 21% of them singletons. This clonotype was detected only a few times. These records were also assigned to another study, of T cells expressing NK-cell markers. That paper notes: Out of eight donors sequenced, seven tested HCMV-seropositive and the remaining one seronegative.

Sequencing was done on a sample of CD4+ T cells sorted from blood. This TCR was recovered from a woman in her late teens or twenties in good health.

The CDR3 region has the DNA TGTGCCAGCAGCTACCGGATGACCCAGTACTTC. It encodes CASSYRMTQYF. J is TRBJ2-5 and V is TRBV7-2; unclear D gene. CDR1 is SGHTA, CDR2 FQGNSA, per germline. CDR3 length: 11 residues. Trimming removed 4 bases from V and 7 bases from J, with 7 bases in between. Supplemented by reference TRBV7-2 and TRBJ2-5, the full variable domain reads GAGVSQSPSNKVTEKGKDVELRCDPISGHTALYWYRQSLGQGLEFLIYFQGNSAPDKSGLPSDRFSAERTGGSVSTLTIQRTQQEDSAVYLCASSYRMTQYFGPGTRLLVL.